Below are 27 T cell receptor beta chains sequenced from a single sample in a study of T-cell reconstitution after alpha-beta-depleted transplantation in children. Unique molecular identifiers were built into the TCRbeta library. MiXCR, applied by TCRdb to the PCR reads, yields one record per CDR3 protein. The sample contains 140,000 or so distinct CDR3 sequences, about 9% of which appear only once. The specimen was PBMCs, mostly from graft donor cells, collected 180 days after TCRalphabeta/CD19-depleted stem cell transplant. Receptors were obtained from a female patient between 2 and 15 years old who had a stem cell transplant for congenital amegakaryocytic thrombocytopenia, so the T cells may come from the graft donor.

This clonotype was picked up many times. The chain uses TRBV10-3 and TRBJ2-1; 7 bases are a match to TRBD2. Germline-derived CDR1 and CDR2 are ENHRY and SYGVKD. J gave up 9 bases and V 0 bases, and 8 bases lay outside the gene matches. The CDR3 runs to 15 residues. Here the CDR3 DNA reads TGTGCCATCAGTGAGTCCAGCGGGGTTAGTGCTGAGCAGTTCTTC. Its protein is CAISESSGVSAEQFF.

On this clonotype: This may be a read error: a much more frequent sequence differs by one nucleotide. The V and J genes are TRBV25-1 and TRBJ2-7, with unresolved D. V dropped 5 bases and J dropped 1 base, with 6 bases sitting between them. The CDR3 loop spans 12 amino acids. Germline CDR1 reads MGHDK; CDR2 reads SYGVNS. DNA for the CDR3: TGTGCCAGCAGTAACTTATCCTACGAGCAGTACTTC. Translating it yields CASSNLSYEQYF.

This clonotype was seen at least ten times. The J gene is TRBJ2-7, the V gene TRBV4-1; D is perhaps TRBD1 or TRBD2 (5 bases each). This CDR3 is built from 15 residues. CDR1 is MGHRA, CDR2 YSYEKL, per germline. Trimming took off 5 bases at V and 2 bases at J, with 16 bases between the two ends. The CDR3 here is CASSSRSLGPYEQYF. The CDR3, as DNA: TGCGCCAGCAGCTCACGGTCCTTGGGACCCTACGAGCAGTACTTC.

CDR3 in amino acids: CASSFLGSGANVLTF. The CDR3 region has the DNA TGTGCCAGCAGTTTTTTGGGCTCTGGGGCCAACGTCCTGACTTTC. This chain links TRBV12-3 or TRBV12-4 with TRBJ2-6; D uncertain. V was cut by 3 bases and J by 0 bases, with 6 bases left in between. The CDR3 consists of 15 residues.

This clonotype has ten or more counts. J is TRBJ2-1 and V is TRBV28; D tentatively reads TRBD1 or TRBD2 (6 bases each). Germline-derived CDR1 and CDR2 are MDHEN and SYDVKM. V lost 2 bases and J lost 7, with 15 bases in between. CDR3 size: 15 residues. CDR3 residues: CASSLATGRRNEQFF. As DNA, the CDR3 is TGTGCCAGCAGTTTAGCTACAGGGAGGCGAAATGAGCAGTTCTTC.

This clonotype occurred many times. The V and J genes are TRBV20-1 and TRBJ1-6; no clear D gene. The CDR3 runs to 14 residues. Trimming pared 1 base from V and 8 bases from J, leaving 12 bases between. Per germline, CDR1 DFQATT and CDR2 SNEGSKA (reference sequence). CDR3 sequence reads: CSARAGSTDSPLHF. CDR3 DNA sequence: TGCAGTGCTAGAGCGGGCAGTACGGATTCACCCCTCCACTTT.

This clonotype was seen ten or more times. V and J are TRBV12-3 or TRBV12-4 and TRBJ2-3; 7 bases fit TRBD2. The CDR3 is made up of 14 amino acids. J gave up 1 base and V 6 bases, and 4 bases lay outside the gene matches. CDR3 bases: TGTGCCAGCAGCCTCCGGGGGGGCACAGATACGCAGTATTTT. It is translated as CASSLRGGTDTQYF.

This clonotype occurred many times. CDR3 loop: CSATGDEGYGEQFF. Here the CDR3 DNA reads TGCAGTGCCACGGGAGACGAGGGCTATGGTGAGCAGTTCTTC. The rearrangement links TRBV20-1 to TRBJ2-1; D is perhaps TRBD2 (6 bases). CDR3 length: 14 amino acids. Germline assignment: CDR1 DFQATT and CDR2 SNEGSKA (reference sequence). With 6 bases removed from V and 9 bases from J, the gap between germline ends came to 21 bases.

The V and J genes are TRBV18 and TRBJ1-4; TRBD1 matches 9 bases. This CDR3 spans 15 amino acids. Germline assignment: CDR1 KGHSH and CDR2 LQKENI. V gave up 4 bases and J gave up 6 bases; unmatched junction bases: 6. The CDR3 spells CASSQWDREDEKLFF. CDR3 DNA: TGTGCCAGCTCACAGTGGGACAGGGAGGATGAAAAACTGTTTTTT.

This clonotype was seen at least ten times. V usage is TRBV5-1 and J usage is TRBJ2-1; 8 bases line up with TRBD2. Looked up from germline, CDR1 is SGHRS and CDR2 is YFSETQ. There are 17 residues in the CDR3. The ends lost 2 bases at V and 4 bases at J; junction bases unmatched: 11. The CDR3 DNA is TGCGCCAGCAGCTTTGGTTATCGGGGGGGCTGGTACAATGAGCAGTTCTTC. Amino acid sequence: CASSFGYRGGWYNEQFF.

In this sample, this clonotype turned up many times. The CDR3 here is CASSPLAWVDTEAFF. The DNA of the CDR3 is TGTGCCAGCAGCCCACTTGCCTGGGTGGACACTGAAGCTTTCTTT. The gene calls are TRBV7-9 and TRBJ1-1; no clear D gene. The CDR3 sequence is 15 residues long. V gave up 5 bases and J gave up 3 bases, with 16 bases separating them. Germline lookup yields CDR1 SEHNR and CDR2 FQNEAQ (reference sequence).

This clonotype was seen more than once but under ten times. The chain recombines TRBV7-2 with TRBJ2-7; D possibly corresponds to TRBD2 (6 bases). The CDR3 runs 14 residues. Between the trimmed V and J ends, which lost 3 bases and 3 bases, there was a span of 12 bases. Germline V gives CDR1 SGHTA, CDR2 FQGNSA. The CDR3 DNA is TGTGCCAGCAGCTTCGGGACTTTCCGCTACGAGCAGTACTTC. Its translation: CASSFGTFRYEQYF.

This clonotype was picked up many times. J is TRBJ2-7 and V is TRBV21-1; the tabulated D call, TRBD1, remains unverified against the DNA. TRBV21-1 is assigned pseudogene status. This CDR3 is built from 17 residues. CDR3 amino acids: CASSKKFRDSDFYEQYF. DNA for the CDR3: TGTGCCAGCAGCAAAAAATTCCGGGACAGTGATTTCTACGAGCAGTACTTC.

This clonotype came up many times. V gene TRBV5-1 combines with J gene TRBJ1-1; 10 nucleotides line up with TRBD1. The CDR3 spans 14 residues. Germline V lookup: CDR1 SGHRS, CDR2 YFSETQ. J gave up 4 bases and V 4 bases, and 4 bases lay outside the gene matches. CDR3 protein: CASSGRQGATEAFF. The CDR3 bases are TGCGCCAGCAGCGGCCGACAGGGGGCCACTGAAGCTTTCTTT.

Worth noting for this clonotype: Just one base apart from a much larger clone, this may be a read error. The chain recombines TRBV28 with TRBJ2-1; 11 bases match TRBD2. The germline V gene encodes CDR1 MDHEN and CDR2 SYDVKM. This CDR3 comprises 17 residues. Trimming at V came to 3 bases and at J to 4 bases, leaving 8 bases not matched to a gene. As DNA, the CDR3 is TGTGCCAGCAGTTTCCCAGTGATAGCGGGAGGGTACAATGAGCAGTTCTTC. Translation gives CASSFPVIAGGYNEQFF.

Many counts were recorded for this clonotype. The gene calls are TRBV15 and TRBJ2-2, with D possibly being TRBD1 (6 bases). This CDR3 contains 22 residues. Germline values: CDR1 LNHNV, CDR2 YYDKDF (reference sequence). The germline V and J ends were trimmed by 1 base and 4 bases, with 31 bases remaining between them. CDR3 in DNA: TGTGCCACCAGCAGAGTTCCTTTGGACCGTCGGGGAGTACAGGGCTCCACCGGGGAGCTGTTTTTT. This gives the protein CATSRVPLDRRGVQGSTGELFF.

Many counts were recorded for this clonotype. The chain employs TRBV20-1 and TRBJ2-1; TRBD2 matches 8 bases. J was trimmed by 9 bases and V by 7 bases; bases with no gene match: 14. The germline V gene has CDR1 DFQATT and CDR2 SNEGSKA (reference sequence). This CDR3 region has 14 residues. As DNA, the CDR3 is TGCAGTGATGAGCGGGAGAGGAGAGGCGTTGAGCAGTTCTTC. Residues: CSDERERRGVEQFF.

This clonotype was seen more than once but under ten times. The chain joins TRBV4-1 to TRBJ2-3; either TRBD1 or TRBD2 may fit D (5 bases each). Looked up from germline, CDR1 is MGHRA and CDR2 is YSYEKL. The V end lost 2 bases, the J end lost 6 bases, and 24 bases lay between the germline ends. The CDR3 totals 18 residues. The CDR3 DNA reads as TGCGCCAGCAGCCAAACCCCGTTTCCCGGGGCCGCAGGGGATACGCAGTATTTT. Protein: CASSQTPFPGAAGDTQYF.

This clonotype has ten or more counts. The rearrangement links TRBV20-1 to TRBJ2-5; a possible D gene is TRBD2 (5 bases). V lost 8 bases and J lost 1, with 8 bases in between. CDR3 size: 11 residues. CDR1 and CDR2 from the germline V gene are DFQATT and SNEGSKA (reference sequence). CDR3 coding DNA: TGCAGTTGGACTGTCCAAGAGACCCAGTACTTC. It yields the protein CSWTVQETQYF.

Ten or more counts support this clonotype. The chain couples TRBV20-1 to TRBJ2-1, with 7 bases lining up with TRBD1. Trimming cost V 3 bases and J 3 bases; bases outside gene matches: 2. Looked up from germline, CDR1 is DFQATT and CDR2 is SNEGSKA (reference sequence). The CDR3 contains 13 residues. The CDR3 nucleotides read TGCAGTGCTAGGAGGGACAGCTACAATGAGCAGTTCTTC. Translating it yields CSARRDSYNEQFF.

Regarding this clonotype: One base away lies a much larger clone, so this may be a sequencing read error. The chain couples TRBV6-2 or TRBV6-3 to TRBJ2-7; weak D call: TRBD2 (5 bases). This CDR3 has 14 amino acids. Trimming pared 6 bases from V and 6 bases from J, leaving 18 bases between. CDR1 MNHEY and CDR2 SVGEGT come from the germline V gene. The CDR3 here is CASSLLVGLSEQYF. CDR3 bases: TGTGCCAGCAGCTTACTAGTGGGATTGAGCGAGCAGTACTTC.

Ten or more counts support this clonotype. CDR3 residues: CASSLGPGDGYTF. CDR3 nucleotides: TGTGCCAGCAGCTTGGGACCGGGCGATGGCTACACCTTC. The chain has TRBV7-8 and TRBJ1-2; perhaps TRBD1 as D (5 bases). V dropped 3 bases and J dropped 6 bases, with 11 bases sitting between them. The CDR3 consists of 13 residues. Germline V gives CDR1 SGHVS, CDR2 FQNEAQ. The whole variable domain, filled in from reference TRBV7-8 and TRBJ1-2, reads GAGVSQSPRYKVAKRGQDVALRCDPISGHVSLFWYQQALGQGPEFLTYFQNEAQLDKSGLPSDRFFAERPEGSVSTLKIQRTQQEDSAVYLCASSLGPGDGYTFGSGTRLTVV.

CDR3 sequence (DNA): TGTGCCACGGAGGAAGGCAATCAGCCCCAGCATTTT. Its translation is CATEEGNQPQHF. The rearrangement uses TRBV28 and TRBJ1-5; D unresolved. V gave up 10 bases and J gave up 2 bases, with 9 bases separating them. The germline CDR1 and CDR2 sequences are MDHEN and SYDVKM. This CDR3 region has 12 residues.

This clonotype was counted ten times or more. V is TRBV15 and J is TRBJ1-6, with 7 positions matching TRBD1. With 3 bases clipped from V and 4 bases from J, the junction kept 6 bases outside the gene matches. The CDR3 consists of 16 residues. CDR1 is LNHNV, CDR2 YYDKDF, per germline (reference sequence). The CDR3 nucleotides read TGTGCCACCAGCAGGGACAGGATAAGGTATAATTCACCCCTCCACTTT. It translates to CATSRDRIRYNSPLHF.

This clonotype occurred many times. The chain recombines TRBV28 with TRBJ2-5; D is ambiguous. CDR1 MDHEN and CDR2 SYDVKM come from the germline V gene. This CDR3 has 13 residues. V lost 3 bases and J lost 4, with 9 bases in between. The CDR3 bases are TGTGCCAGCAGTTTCCGCGGCCGAGAGACCCAGTACTTC. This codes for CASSFRGRETQYF.

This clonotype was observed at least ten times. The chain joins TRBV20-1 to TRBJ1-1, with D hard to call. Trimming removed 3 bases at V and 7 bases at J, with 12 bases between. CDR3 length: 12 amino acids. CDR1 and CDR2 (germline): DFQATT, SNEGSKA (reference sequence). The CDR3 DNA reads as TGCAGTGCTAGTTACTCAAGCAGTGAAGCTTTCTTT. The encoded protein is CSASYSSSEAFF.

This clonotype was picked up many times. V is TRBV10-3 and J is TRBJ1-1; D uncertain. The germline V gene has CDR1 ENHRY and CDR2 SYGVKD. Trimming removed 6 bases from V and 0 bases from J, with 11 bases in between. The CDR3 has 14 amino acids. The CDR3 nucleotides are TGTGCCATCAGAAGGGAGAGAGTGAACACTGAAGCTTTCTTT. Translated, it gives CAIRRERVNTEAFF.